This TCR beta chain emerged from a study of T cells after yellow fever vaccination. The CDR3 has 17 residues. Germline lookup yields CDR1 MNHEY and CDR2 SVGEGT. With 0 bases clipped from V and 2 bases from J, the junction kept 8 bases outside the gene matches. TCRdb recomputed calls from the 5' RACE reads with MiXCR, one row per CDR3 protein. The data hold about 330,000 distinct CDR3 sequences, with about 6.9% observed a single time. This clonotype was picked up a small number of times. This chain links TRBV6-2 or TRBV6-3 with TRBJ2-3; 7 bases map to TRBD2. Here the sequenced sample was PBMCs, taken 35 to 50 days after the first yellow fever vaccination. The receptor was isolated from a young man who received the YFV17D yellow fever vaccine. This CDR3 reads CASSYSPTSRATDTQYF. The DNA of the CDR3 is TGTGCCAGCAGTTACTCGCCGACTAGCAGGGCCACAGATACGCAGTATTTT.